This record concerns one TCR beta chain sequence. The CDR3 has 12 amino acids. With 4 bases removed from V and 5 bases from J, the gap between germline ends came to 9 bases. The germline CDR1 and CDR2 sequences are SGHTA and FQGNSA. This record belongs to a study of T cell changes during pregnancy in multiple sclerosis. TCRdb's copy holds only in-frame clones and misses some; the assay was immunoSEQ multiplex PCR. The repertoire holds about 41,000 clones, with around 93% as singletons. The receptor comes from a female donor with multiple sclerosis, enrolled in a pregnancy study. This sample comprised CD8+ T cells from peripheral blood mononuclear cells, obtained in the third trimester of pregnancy. V usage is TRBV7-2 and J usage is TRBJ2-7; maybe TRBD2 (6 bases). The CDR3 loop is CASSSGVHEQYF. The CDR3 DNA follows: TGTGCCAGCAGCTCGGGAGTCCACGAGCAGTACTTC.